These 29 T cell receptor beta chains were sequenced from one sample in a study of cytomegalovirus exposure and HLA in healthy donors. The PCR contained 60 Vbeta and 13 Jbeta primers. Libraries were prepared by immunoSEQ multiplex PCR; TCRdb keeps only in-frame clonotypes and omits some of them. The data contain 120,000 or so clones, about three quarters of them singletons. Sample: PBMCs. Receptors originate from a human donor in good health.

This clone showed up just a few times. The CDR3 region is CASSKIAWWGVGNTIYF. The CDR3 DNA reads as TGTGCCAGTAGCAAAATCGCCTGGTGGGGCGTTGGAAACACCATATATTTT. V is TRBV19 and J is TRBJ1-3, with a weak D call TRBD1 (5 bases). CDR3 size: 17 residues. Trimming took off 6 bases at V and 3 bases at J, with 21 bases between the two ends. From germline, CDR1 is LNHDA and CDR2 SQIVND (reference sequence).

The V call is TRBV6-6, the J call TRBJ2-3, with D maybe TRBD1 (6 bases). Germline V gene lookup returns CDR1 MNHNY and CDR2 SVGAGI (reference sequence). This CDR3 has 13 amino acids. V was pared by 2 bases and J by 6 bases, with 9 bases between. CDR3 loop: CASSYPGDDTQYF. Written as DNA, the CDR3 is TGTGCCAGCAGTTACCCAGGGGACGATACGCAGTATTTT.

The rearrangement joins TRBV7-9 to TRBJ1-2; a possible D gene is TRBD1 (6 bases). V gave up 6 bases and J gave up 4 bases, with 12 bases separating them. CDR1 and CDR2 from the germline V gene are SEHNR and FQNEAQ (reference sequence). The CDR3 sequence is 13 residues long. The CDR3 sequence: CASRLGGGYGYTF. CDR3 coding DNA: TGTGCCAGCAGACTAGGGGGGGGCTATGGCTACACCTTC.

The chain links TRBV29-1 to TRBJ1-1; tentative D call: TRBD1 (6 bases). The CDR3 runs to 12 residues. Between the trimmed V and J ends, which lost 8 bases and 1 base, there was a span of 11 bases. Per germline, CDR1 SQVTM and CDR2 ANQGSEA. The CDR3 loop is CSSQDRNTEAFF. The DNA of the CDR3 is TGCAGCTCCCAGGACAGGAACACTGAAGCTTTCTTT.

This clone was observed once. The rearrangement uses TRBV2 and TRBJ2-3; tentatively, D is TRBD1 (5 bases). Per germline, CDR1 SNHLY and CDR2 FYNNEI. Trimming pared 10 bases from V and 0 bases from J, leaving 14 bases between. The CDR3 spans 14 residues. CDR3 DNA sequence: TGTGCCATACTTCTCAGGGAAAGCACAGATACGCAGTATTTT. This codes for CAILLRESTDTQYF.

The chain links TRBV10-3 to TRBJ2-3; 7 nucleotides match TRBD1. Germline values: CDR1 ENHRY, CDR2 SYGVKD. The CDR3 covers 14 residues. The ends lost 4 bases at V and 3 bases at J; junction bases unmatched: 4. As DNA, the CDR3 is TGTGCCATCAGTGCACAGGGACAGACAGATACGCAGTATTTT. Amino acid sequence: CAISAQGQTDTQYF.

The gene calls are TRBV28 and TRBJ1-4; TRBD1 is a possible D gene (5 bases). Trimming removed 6 bases at V and 0 bases at J, with 20 bases between. CDR1 and CDR2 (germline): MDHEN, SYDVKM. This CDR3 spans 18 amino acids. The chain's CDR3 is CASREPSGESSTNEKLFF. In DNA, the CDR3 is TGTGCCAGCAGAGAGCCCTCGGGGGAGAGTTCAACTAATGAAAAACTGTTTTTT.

This rearrangement joins TRBV5-1 to TRBJ2-7, with D tentatively TRBD1 (5 bases). In germline, CDR1 is SGHRS, CDR2 YFSETQ. With 4 bases removed from V and 0 bases from J, the gap between germline ends came to 11 bases. The length of the CDR3 is 14 residues. The CDR3 bases are TGCGCCAGCAGCGCCATCGACAGCTCCTACGAGCAGTACTTC. It translates to CASSAIDSSYEQYF.

This rearrangement joins TRBV6-5 to TRBJ2-1; D not certain. The germline V and J ends were trimmed by 0 bases and 6 bases, with 9 bases remaining between them. CDR1 MNHEY and CDR2 SVGAGI come from the germline V gene. CDR3 length: 14 residues. The CDR3 region has the DNA TGTGCCAGCAGTTACTCGCTGACGGGCAATGAGCAGTTCTTC. Translated, it gives CASSYSLTGNEQFF.

This sequence joins TRBV28 and TRBJ1-5; TRBD1 agrees at 7 bases. The CDR3 is made up of 15 amino acids. Germline V CDR1 and CDR2: MDHEN, SYDVKM. Trimming cost V 5 bases and J 9 bases; bases outside gene matches: 13. The CDR3 nucleotides read TGTGCCAGCAGTGAACTTTTACAGGGGATTGGGCCCCAGCATTTT. Protein: CASSELLQGIGPQHF.

This clone turned up a few times. This chain links TRBV11-2 with TRBJ1-1; D might be TRBD1 (5 bases). This CDR3 is built from 13 residues. Germline loops: CDR1 SGHAT, CDR2 FQNNGV. V gave up 4 bases and J gave up 7 bases, with 13 bases separating them. The CDR3 sequence: CASSWTGGSEAFF. In DNA, the CDR3 is TGTGCCAGCAGCTGGACGGGGGGTAGTGAAGCTTTCTTT.

The V and J genes are TRBV9 and TRBJ2-1, with TRBD1 matching 9 bases. The germline V gene has CDR1 SGDLS and CDR2 YYNGEE. Trimming removed 3 bases from V and 10 bases from J; junction bases left unmatched: 11. This CDR3 comprises 15 residues. CDR3 residues: CASSARDRVGGEQFF. CDR3 coding DNA: TGTGCCAGCAGCGCCCGGGACAGGGTTGGAGGGGAGCAGTTCTTC.

Only a few counts were recorded for this clone. The chain uses TRBV29-1 and TRBJ2-7, with D tentatively TRBD1 (7 bases). The CDR3 runs 14 residues. The ends were cut back, 4 bases at V and 1 base at J, with 14 bases in the middle. CDR1 SQVTM and CDR2 ANQGSEA come from the germline V gene. The CDR3 nucleotides read TGCAGCGTTGCTGGAGGGGACAGTTCCTACGAGCAGTACTTC. Protein sequence: CSVAGGDSSYEQYF.

V gene TRBV27 combines with J gene TRBJ2-1; 11 nucleotides align to TRBD2. V trimming: 5 bases; J trimming: 9 bases; junction bases outside the gene matches: 9. Looked up from germline, CDR1 is MNHEY and CDR2 is SMNVEV (reference sequence). The CDR3 loop spans 15 amino acids. The CDR3 loop reads CASSPNSGGAGEQFF. The CDR3 DNA reads TGTGCCAGCAGTCCAAATAGCGGGGGGGCCGGTGAGCAGTTCTTC.

This chain links TRBV4-1 with TRBJ1-5; D gene ambiguous. Germline V lookup: CDR1 MGHRA, CDR2 YSYEKL. Trimming pared 1 base from V and 9 bases from J, leaving 7 bases between. This CDR3 spans 12 amino acids. DNA for the CDR3: TGCGCCAGCAGCCAAGTAGCGGGGCCCCAGCATTTT. Amino acid sequence: CASSQVAGPQHF.

The gene calls are TRBV15 and TRBJ1-4, with 8 nucleotides matching TRBD1. J was trimmed by 10 bases and V by 0 bases; bases with no gene match: 10. The V gene's germline CDR1 is LNHNV and CDR2 YYDKDF (reference sequence). The CDR3 runs 16 residues. The CDR3 DNA is TGTGCCACCAGCAGAGATTCCGGCAGGGGGCGCTTAAAACTGTTTTTT. This sequence encodes CATSRDSGRGRLKLFF.

The chain employs TRBV4-2 and TRBJ1-1; a possible D gene is TRBD1 (5 bases). CDR3 length: 16 residues. Germline CDR1 LGHNA, CDR2 YNFKEQ. The V and J ends lost 4 bases and 0 bases respectively, with 15 bases between them. This CDR3 reads CASSPNPTDLNTEAFF. The CDR3 coding sequence is TGTGCCAGCAGCCCGAATCCGACAGATCTGAACACTGAAGCTTTCTTT.

The chain couples TRBV6-5 to TRBJ2-2; 8 bases are a match to TRBD1. V was pared by 5 bases and J by 4 bases, with 6 bases of the junction left unmatched. Germline CDR1 reads MNHEY; CDR2 reads SVGAGI. The CDR3 covers 15 residues. In DNA, the CDR3 is TGTGCCAGCAGTCCTACAGGGGGATTCACCGGGGAGCTGTTTTTT. Protein product: CASSPTGGFTGELFF.

The J gene is TRBJ1-5, the V gene TRBV2; D call uncertain. V was shortened by 5 bases and J by 5 bases, with 10 bases between the two germline ends. This CDR3 contains 13 residues. Germline assignment: CDR1 SNHLY and CDR2 FYNNEI. CDR3 sequence (DNA): TGTGCCAGCAGTAGCTACGGAGATCAGCCCCAGCATTTT. It codes for CASSSYGDQPQHF.

V usage is TRBV11-3 and J usage is TRBJ2-3; TRBD2 matches at 10 bases. CDR3 length: 16 amino acids. CDR1 and CDR2 (germline): SGHNT, YENEEA. The junction had 15 bases not matched to a gene; V was cut back by 9 bases and J by 6 bases. CDR3 DNA sequence: TGTGCCAGTGCACCGAAGAGCGGGGGGGCCGAGGATACGCAGTATTTT. This translates into CASAPKSGGAEDTQYF.

This chain uses TRBV6-5 with TRBJ2-2, with D tentatively TRBD2 (5 bases). The length of the CDR3 is 14 residues. Per the germline V gene, CDR1 is MNHEY and CDR2 is SVGAGI. Trimming shortened V by 4 bases and J by 3 bases, and 9 bases separated the two germline ends. CDR3 in amino acids: CASSFGIYTGELFF. CDR3 in DNA: TGTGCCAGCAGTTTCGGGATCTACACCGGGGAGCTGTTTTTT.

The genes are TRBV5-4 and TRBJ1-2, with a possible D match to TRBD1 (6 bases). CDR1 and CDR2 from the germline V gene are SGHNT and YYREEE (reference sequence). This CDR3 is 14 amino acids long. V lost 4 bases and J 8 bases, leaving 18 bases between the germline ends. The CDR3 loop reads CASSPTGIPPGYTF. The CDR3 region has the DNA TGTGCCAGCAGCCCAACAGGGATCCCACCAGGCTACACCTTC.

This clone has only a few counts. The chain links TRBV6-1 to TRBJ2-2, with D unresolved. Germline lookup yields CDR1 MNHNS and CDR2 SASEGT. The CDR3 is 16 residues long. The V end lost 4 bases, the J end lost 3 bases, and 15 bases lay between the germline ends. The CDR3 protein is CASSGRPRGDTGELFF. CDR3 coding DNA: TGTGCCAGCAGTGGCCGGCCCCGTGGAGACACCGGGGAGCTGTTTTTT.

Note on this clone: The identical CDR3 is also encoded by other nucleotide sequences in the sample. The chain recombines TRBV5-1 with TRBJ2-5, with no clear D. The germline V and J ends were trimmed by 0 bases and 1 base, with 7 bases remaining between them. The CDR3 sequence is 14 residues long. Germline V CDR1 and CDR2: SGHRS, YFSETQ. CDR3 residues: CASSLVDFQETQYF. For the CDR3, the DNA is TGCGCCAGCAGCTTGGTAGACTTCCAAGAGACCCAGTACTTC.

The chain uses TRBV29-1 and TRBJ1-2; 7 bases map to TRBD1. Germline V CDR1 and CDR2: SQVTM, ANQGSEA. This CDR3 is 14 amino acids long. V gave up 2 bases and J gave up 6 bases; unmatched junction bases: 9. The CDR3 DNA follows: TGCAGCGTTGAAATGCGACAGGGACAAGATGGCTACACCTTC. Residues: CSVEMRQGQDGYTF.

V and J are TRBV7-9 and TRBJ2-5; D may be TRBD2 (5 bases). The DNA end is a closer match to TRBJ2-7, so the J assignment may be wrong. This CDR3 has 13 residues. CDR1 is SEHNR, CDR2 FQNEAQ, per germline (reference sequence). Written as DNA, the CDR3 is TGTGCCAGCAGCTACGGGGTCTCCTACGAGCAGTACTTC. The encoded protein is CASSYGVSYEQYF.

V is TRBV4-1 and J is TRBJ2-5; D not resolved. V lost 3 bases to trimming and J lost 5 bases, with 4 bases between them. In germline, CDR1 is MGHRA, CDR2 YSYEKL. This CDR3 region has 11 residues. The CDR3 DNA sequence: TGCGCCAGCAGCCACAGGGAGACCCAGTACTTC. This sequence encodes CASSHRETQYF.

This clone was detected a few times. This sequence joins TRBV5-8 and TRBJ2-3, with a tentative D call TRBD2 (6 bases). The CDR3 has 16 amino acids. The germline gives CDR1 SGHTS, CDR2 YDEGEE. The germline V and J ends were trimmed by 0 bases and 0 bases, with 11 bases remaining between them. The DNA of the CDR3 is TGTGCCAGCAGCTTGGGGACTATCGATAGCACAGATACGCAGTATTTT. It encodes CASSLGTIDSTDTQYF.

The V gene is TRBV6-5, the J gene TRBJ2-7; maybe TRBD2 (6 bases). Trimming removed 0 bases at V and 0 bases at J, with 9 bases between. CDR3 length equals 15 residues. Germline values: CDR1 MNHEY, CDR2 SVGAGI. The chain's CDR3 is CASSYSAGRSYEQYF. The CDR3 DNA sequence: TGTGCCAGCAGTTACTCAGCGGGTCGCTCCTACGAGCAGTACTTC.